The 12 T cell receptor beta chains below were found in one sample sequenced in a study. MiXCR was run by TCRdb on the RT-PCR reads, yielding one entry per CDR3 protein. The sample lists about 700,000 distinct CDR3 sequences, 12% to 15% occurring once. The sample taken for sequencing was memory CD4+ T cells from blood. These receptors all stem from a female donor in good health, serving as a healthy control.

The gene calls are TRBV28 and TRBJ1-2; 9 bases are shared with TRBD1. Germline CDR1 and CDR2: MDHEN and SYDVKM. Trimming cost V 10 bases and J 3 bases; bases outside gene matches: 12. There are 15 residues in the CDR3. CDR3 in DNA: TGTGCCACCCTAAGAACACAGGGGGCTGACTATGGCTACACCTTC. This translates into CATLRTQGADYGYTF.

This chain joins TRBV18 and TRBJ1-6; TRBD1 agrees at 7 bases. CDR1 and CDR2 from the germline V gene are KGHSH and LQKENI. V shed 2 bases, J shed 9 bases, and the junction held 4 bases outside the gene matches. There are 14 residues in the CDR3. This chain's CDR3 is CASSPTGVISPLHF. The CDR3 coding sequence is TGTGCCAGCTCACCAACAGGGGTGATTTCACCCCTCCACTTT.

This clonotype came up many times. This chain links TRBV4-3 with TRBJ2-1; no reliable D call. The CDR3 sequence is 15 residues long. V lost 0 bases and J lost 2, with 8 bases in between. Germline loops: CDR1 LGHNA, CDR2 YSLEER. CDR3 bases: TGCGCCAGCAGCCAAGAACAACAGACCTACAATGAGCAGTTCTTC. Its protein product is CASSQEQQTYNEQFF.

In this sample, this clonotype turned up a few times. CDR3 in DNA: TGCAGTGCTAGTTGGGGGTTAGGCACAGATACGCAGTATTTT. This codes for CSASWGLGTDTQYF. This chain joins TRBV20-1 and TRBJ2-3; possibly TRBD1 or TRBD2 for D (5 bases each). Trimming pared 3 bases from V and 1 base from J, leaving 11 bases between. The CDR3 consists of 14 residues. The germline gives CDR1 DFQATT, CDR2 SNEGSKA (reference sequence).

This clonotype came up a few times. The rearrangement links TRBV12-3 or TRBV12-4 to TRBJ1-5; tentatively, D is TRBD1 (5 bases). The CDR3 totals 14 residues. Trimming removed 7 bases at V and 5 bases at J, with 15 bases between. Here the CDR3 DNA reads TGTGCCAGCACCCGGACGGGAGGGGATCAGCCCCAGCATTTT. It encodes CASTRTGGDQPQHF.

The chain links TRBV6-2 or TRBV6-3 to TRBJ2-7, with D possibly being TRBD1 (6 bases). The CDR3 has 13 residues. Germline CDR1 reads MNHEY; CDR2 reads SVGEGT. V lost 6 bases, J lost 3 bases, and 12 bases lay in between. The CDR3 is CASRWGRGYEQYF. The CDR3, as DNA: TGTGCCAGCAGATGGGGCAGGGGCTACGAGCAGTACTTC.

The genes are TRBV5-5 and TRBJ1-5; D is unresolved. V dropped 0 bases and J dropped 5 bases, with 9 bases sitting between them. The CDR3 runs 14 residues. Germline CDR1 reads SGHKS; CDR2 reads YYEKEE (reference sequence). CDR3 protein: CASSLEAEHQPQHF. The CDR3 nucleotides read TGTGCCAGCAGCTTGGAAGCTGAGCATCAGCCCCAGCATTTT.

V and J are TRBV15 and TRBJ1-1; D is unclear. The V gene lost 0 bases and the J gene lost 10 bases, with 15 bases spanning the gap. The CDR3 runs to 14 residues. CDR1 and CDR2 from the germline V gene are LNHNV and YYDKDF (reference sequence). CDR3 loop: CATSRDYEAPGAFF. CDR3 coding DNA: TGTGCCACCAGCAGAGATTATGAGGCCCCGGGAGCTTTCTTT.

This clonotype has at least ten counts. The chain has TRBV15 and TRBJ1-5; 7 bases are a match to TRBD1. The germline V gene has CDR1 LNHNV and CDR2 YYDKDF (reference sequence). The V gene end was trimmed by 4 bases and the J gene end by 5 bases; junction bases not matched to a gene: 8. The CDR3 has 15 residues. The CDR3 sequence is CATSINRGGDQPQHF. The CDR3 nucleotides read TGTGCCACCAGCATAAACAGGGGAGGCGATCAGCCCCAGCATTTT.

This clonotype was observed a few times. The chain uses TRBV20-1 and TRBJ2-5; D possibly corresponds to TRBD1 (6 bases). Germline-derived CDR1 and CDR2 are DFQATT and SNEGSKA (reference sequence). V was trimmed by 2 bases and J by 5 bases, leaving 18 bases between them. This CDR3 spans 15 amino acids. CDR3 in amino acids: CSARKLQGLHETQYF. CDR3 coding DNA: TGCAGTGCTAGAAAGCTTCAGGGGTTACACGAGACCCAGTACTTC.

Ten or more counts support this clonotype. This chain joins TRBV28 and TRBJ2-3, with unresolved D. The V and J ends lost 7 bases and 6 bases respectively, with 20 bases between them. This CDR3 contains 15 residues. Germline V gene sequence: CDR1 MDHEN, CDR2 SYDVKM. The CDR3: CASTPPVIVVDTQYF. The CDR3 bases are TGTGCCAGCACTCCCCCCGTGATAGTTGTCGATACGCAGTATTTT.

The chain joins TRBV5-1 to TRBJ2-3; tentatively, D is TRBD1 (6 bases). Trimming removed 0 bases at V and 6 bases at J, with 14 bases between. Germline CDR1 is SGHRS and CDR2 is YFSETQ. CDR3 length: 15 amino acids. The CDR3 region has the DNA TGCGCCAGCAGCTTGGGGGGGAAAACAGGGGATACGCAGTATTTT. Its protein is CASSLGGKTGDTQYF.